This is a list of T cell receptor beta chains from one sample in a study of cytomegalovirus exposure and HLA in healthy donors. Libraries were prepared by immunoSEQ multiplex PCR; TCRdb keeps only in-frame clonotypes and omits some of them. The sample shows 250,000 to 300,000 clones, about nine tenths of them seen only once. The source material was PBMCs. These receptors originate from a girl under 10 years old in good health and CMV-seronegative. CDR3s include the opening cysteine and the closing phenylalanine or tryptophan. The D gene is left open where the match is weak. Part of the rows lack a size; the others show once, few, many or a class for expanded clones.

CDR3 protein	CDR3 DNA	J gene	V gene	clone size	D gene
CASSPRSLGPGETQYF	TGTGCCAGCTCACCACGGTCCCTCGGTCCGGGAGAGACCCAGTACTTC	TRBJ2-5	TRBV18	NA	NA
CASSLGLAVDEQFF	TGTGCCAGCTCACTCGGACTAGCGGTCGATGAGCAGTTCTTC	TRBJ2-1	TRBV18	once	TRBD2
CASSEPQGAGYTEAFF	TGTGCCAGCAGTGAGCCCCAGGGGGCTGGGTACACTGAAGCTTTCTTT	TRBJ1-1	TRBV6-1	once	TRBD1
CASSLPPLQGREQYF	TGTGCCAGCAGCTTACCCCCCTTACAGGGGAGGGAGCAGTACTTC	TRBJ2-7	TRBV7-2	NA	NA
CASSESRPEEAFF	TGCGCCAGCAGTGAGTCGCGGCCGGAGGAAGCTTTCTTT	TRBJ1-1	TRBV10-2	NA	NA
CASSADVNGGDTQYF	TGTGCCAGCAGCGCAGATGTGAACGGCGGGGATACGCAGTATTTT	TRBJ2-3	TRBV9	NA	NA
CASRPAGGRTNEQFF	TGCGCCAGCAGGCCAGCGGGAGGGCGGACTAATGAGCAGTTCTTC	TRBJ2-1	TRBV5-1	NA	TRBD2
CAISGTDYGYTF	TGTGCCATCAGTGGGACAGACTATGGCTACACCTTC	TRBJ1-2	TRBV10-3	NA	NA
CASSGGTVTSGRAYEQYF	TGTGCCAGCAGTGGGGGGACAGTCACTAGCGGGAGGGCCTACGAGCAGTACTTC	TRBJ2-7	TRBV2	NA	TRBD2
CASSSSGTGDSPLHF	TGTGCCAGCAGCTCTAGTGGGACAGGGGACTCACCCCTCCACTTT	TRBJ1-6	TRBV5-6	NA	TRBD1
CASRQGVAGQQYF	TGTGCCAGTAGGCAGGGGGTAGCGGGACAGCAGTACTTC	TRBJ2-7	TRBV2	NA	NA
CASGERSPQETQYF	TGTGCCAGCGGAGAGCGGAGTCCTCAAGAGACCCAGTACTTC	TRBJ2-5	TRBV2	NA	NA
CSASLAEAFF	TGCAGTGCTAGTTTAGCTGAAGCTTTCTTT	TRBJ1-1	TRBV20-1	NA	NA
CASRGRDTEAFF	TGTGCCAGCAGGGGGAGGGACACTGAAGCTTTCTTT	TRBJ1-1	TRBV6-1	NA	NA
CASSSWTSGEQETQYF	TGTGCTAGCAGCTCTTGGACTAGCGGGGAGCAAGAGACCCAGTACTTC	TRBJ2-5	TRBV7-7	NA	TRBD2
CASSVSQSYEQYF	TGTGCCAGCAGTGTCAGTCAGTCCTACGAGCAGTACTTC	TRBJ2-7	TRBV6-1	NA	NA
CASSPIKDRNYGYTF	TGTGCCAGCAGCCCCATAAAGGACAGGAACTATGGCTACACCTTC	TRBJ1-2	TRBV7-6	NA	TRBD1
CASSYGQTSTDTQYF	TGCGCCAGCAGCTATGGACAGACTAGCACAGATACGCAGTATTTT	TRBJ2-3	TRBV5-1	NA	NA
CASSPRVNTEAFF	TGTGCCAGCAGTCCCCGAGTGAACACTGAAGCTTTCTTT	TRBJ1-1	TRBV27	few	NA
CASSPQGPYSNQPQHF	TGTGCCAGCTCACCTCAGGGCCCCTATAGCAATCAGCCCCAGCATTTT	TRBJ1-5	TRBV18	once	NA
CASSRRTGSYGYTF	TGTGCCAGCAGTCGCCGGACAGGGTCCTATGGCTACACCTTC	TRBJ1-2	TRBV28	NA	TRBD1
CASSESGTGKRGYEQYF	TGCGCCAGCAGTGAGTCCGGGACAGGGAAGCGGGGCTACGAACAGTACTTC	TRBJ2-7	TRBV10-1	NA	TRBD1
CASSADFSPLHF	TGTGCCAGCAGCGCGGACTTTTCACCCCTCCACTTT	TRBJ1-6	TRBV7-2	NA	NA
CASSLNGGAAFF	TGTGCCAGCAGTTTAAACGGCGGAGCAGCTTTCTTT	TRBJ1-1	TRBV27	NA	NA
CASSEAQGMNTEAFF	TGTGCCAGCAGTGAAGCGCAGGGCATGAACACTGAAGCTTTCTTT	TRBJ1-1	TRBV2	NA	NA
CASSFNTGTGNTEAFF	TGTGCCAGCAGCTTTAATACCGGGACAGGGAACACTGAAGCTTTCTTT	TRBJ1-1	TRBV7-8	NA	TRBD1
CASRVSTGGLSTEAFF	TGTGCCAGCAGGGTGTCCACAGGGGGCTTAAGCACTGAAGCTTTCTTT	TRBJ1-1	TRBV27	NA	TRBD1
CASSRDRQTSGNTIYF	TGCGCCAGCAGCCGGGACAGGCAGACCTCTGGAAACACCATATATTTT	TRBJ1-3	TRBV5-1	NA	TRBD1
CASAGGKLNTGELFF	TGTGCCAGTGCGGGGGGAAAACTTAACACCGGGGAGCTGTTTTTT	TRBJ2-2	TRBV6-1	few	TRBD2
CASSLTPEFRQGTQYF	TGTGCCAGCAGTTTGACCCCGGAATTTCGTCAGGGGACCCAGTACTTC	TRBJ2-5	TRBV28	NA	NA
CASSAFTSGSPNEQFF	TGCGCCAGCAGTGCGTTTACTAGCGGGAGCCCGAATGAGCAGTTCTTC	TRBJ2-1	TRBV10-2	NA	TRBD2
CASSFQGNQPQHF	TGTGCCAGCAGTTTTCAGGGGAATCAGCCCCAGCATTTT	TRBJ1-5	TRBV6-1	once	NA
CASSSRTGENTEAFF	TGCGCCAGCAGCTCCCGGACAGGGGAGAACACTGAAGCTTTCTTT	TRBJ1-1	TRBV5-1	NA	TRBD1
CASSQATGTGELFF	TGCGCCAGCAGCCAAGCGACGGGTACCGGGGAGCTGTTTTTT	TRBJ2-2	TRBV4-1	NA	NA
CASSLSVQARNTGELFF	TGTGCCAGCAGTTTATCGGTGCAGGCGAGGAACACCGGGGAGCTGTTTTTT	TRBJ2-2	TRBV27	NA	NA
CASSSTTPLTDTQYF	TGTGCCAGCAGTTCTACCACTCCCCTCACAGATACGCAGTATTTT	TRBJ2-3	TRBV27	NA	NA
CASSDTTQGFTEAFF	TGTGCCAGCAGCGACACAACACAGGGATTCACTGAAGCTTTCTTT	TRBJ1-1	TRBV7-6	NA	NA
CASSSLAGEEFF	TGTGCCAGCAGTTCCTTAGCGGGGGAGGAGTTCTTC	TRBJ2-1	TRBV28	NA	TRBD2
CASSPKEFYGYTF	TGTGCCAGCTCACCAAAGGAGTTCTATGGCTACACCTTC	TRBJ1-2	TRBV18	few	NA
CASRLTSGTGELFF	TGTGCCAGCAGATTAACTAGCGGCACCGGGGAGCTGTTTTTT	TRBJ2-2	TRBV6-5	once	TRBD2
CASRGQYQETQYF	TGTGCCAGTAGGGGACAGTACCAAGAGACCCAGTACTTC	TRBJ2-5	TRBV19	NA	TRBD1
CARGQRGVDTQYF	TGTGCCAGAGGACAGCGAGGAGTGGATACGCAGTATTTT	TRBJ2-3	TRBV2	NA	NA
CASSTGGAHTGELFF	TGTGCCAGCAGTACAGGGGGCGCACACACCGGGGAGCTGTTTTTT	TRBJ2-2	TRBV6-1	NA	TRBD1
CASSSDIGYTF	TGTGCCAGCAGCTCCGACATTGGCTACACCTTC	TRBJ1-2	TRBV7-9	NA	NA
CASSKYLTSLAGGDNEQFF	TGTGCCAGCAGCAAATACCTAACCAGTCTAGCGGGAGGTGACAATGAGCAGTTCTTC	TRBJ2-1	TRBV21-1	NA	NA
CASRATSGGYNEQFF	TGTGCCAGCAGGGCCACTAGCGGGGGGTACAATGAGCAGTTCTTC	TRBJ2-1	TRBV6-1	NA	TRBD2
CSSSFEGYGYTF	TGTTCCAGCAGCTTTGAGGGATATGGCTACACCTTC	TRBJ1-2	TRBV7-9	few	NA
CASSPAGVREQYF	TGTGCCAGCAGCCCAGCGGGAGTCCGCGAGCAGTACTTC	TRBJ2-7	TRBV4-2	NA	TRBD2
CASSTEQGINYGYTF	TGTGCCAGCAGTACAGAACAGGGAATCAACTATGGCTACACCTTC	TRBJ1-2	TRBV27	NA	NA
CASRLGGANEQFF	TGTGCCAGCCGACTGGGGGGGGCCAATGAGCAGTTCTTC	TRBJ2-1	TRBV11-2	NA	NA
CASSQTLPRGEKSYNEQFF	TGTGCCAGCAGCCAAACACTACCCAGGGGGGAAAAGTCCTACAATGAGCAGTTCTTC	TRBJ2-1	TRBV7-9	NA	NA